This T cell receptor beta chain comes out of a study of graft-versus-host responses after intestinal transplantation. Study in general: Among the recipients, all got anti-thymocyte globulin induction and then tacrolimus and steroids for approximately 3 years. Study-wide results and caveats: Where graft-donor T cell macrochimerism was present, patients had high graft-versus-host to host-versus-graft clonal ratios in allografts. Researchers found peak circulating GvH clone levels linked to early post-transplant HvG declines.

Note on this clone: Its antigen is not identified.

Generated by immunoSEQ multiplex PCR, the TCRdb table keeps only in-frame clones and is missing some. The profile shows under 100,000 clones, 80% to 95% of them singletons. CDR1 is SNHLY, CDR2 FYNNEI, per germline. The CDR3 spans 12 residues. The V segment lost 8 bases and the J segment 4 bases; nucleotides outside the gene matches: 4. The chain combines TRBV2 with TRBJ1-1; 7 nucleotides agree with TRBD1. This TCR derives from a human patient who received an intestinal transplant, so some T cells may come from the graft donor. This specimen consisted of PBMCs, obtained about 440 days after intestinal transplant. The CDR3 DNA reads TGTGCCAGCGACAGGGAGACCACTGAAGCTTTCTTT. It encodes CASDRETTEAFF.